This paragraph reports one T cell receptor (beta chain). This clonotype was recorded a few times. Its antigen has not been determined. No clone much larger than this one lies a single base away; base qualities are absent. These data come from a study of neurological immune-mediated disorders (dated by TCRdb to the late 2010s). Notes on the research overall: Among the 35 or so multiple sclerosis patients, relapsing-remitting MS was present in some 31 and secondary progressive MS was present in 3. The cohort was made up of 68 subjects, consisting of roughly 14 HAM/TSP patients, around 35 multiple sclerosis patients and around 20 healthy controls. Peripheral blood TCR-beta repertoires from HTLV-I-associated myelopathy (HAM/TSP) patients, multiple sclerosis patients and healthy controls were compared by UMI-based sequencing. Longitudinal samples, technical triplicates and paired sorted CD4+ and CD8+ T-cell subsets, alongside PBMC samples, were included among the roughly 97 TCR-beta libraries.

To synthesize cDNA, template-switch 5'RACE was performed with a primer carrying a 10-nucleotide random unique molecular identifier so that each TCR transcript was tagged. Each sequencing run produced over 180 million TCR-beta sequences covering 15-18 subjects. The RNeasy kit was used for extraction of total RNA. TCR-beta VDJ regions were amplified with primers for the TCR constant region and the 5'RACE anchor, using the KAPA Real-time Library Amplification kit. A first PCR added sample indexes and Illumina adaptors, after which a second PCR increased the library yield. After Ampure bead purification, the TCR product of roughly 650 bp was size-selected on a 2% E-gel SizeSelection system. Before pooling, libraries had their quality checked on a Bioanalyzer, their concentration measured with Qubit, and their quantity determined with the Kapa Library Quantification kit. Libraries were sequenced paired-end 2 x 150 bp on an Illumina HiSeq 2500. To increase sequence diversity, roughly 24-30% phiX was spiked into each library pool. For the original study's pipeline: The UMI-based MiGEC pipeline processed quality-filtered reads and removed over 75% of raw TCR sequences during error correction. IMGT germline references were used for alignment of VDJ genes, and clonotypes were defined by a unique CDR3 amino acid sequence together with V-J genes. Clonal expansion, Shannon diversity and CDR3 relatedness (CalcPairwiseDistances, ClusterSamples) were evaluated with VDJtools, and phylogenetic trees were built with CLCbio workbench. Expanded clones were defined as having at least 8 unique UMIs, based on coefficient-of-variation modelling across technical triplicates. The public sequencing data were trimmed at Q25 with fastp and processed into clonotypes with MiXCR by TCRdb, which kept only in-frame beta chains. Here each entry gathers all rows of one CDR3 protein and keeps the most common genes and DNA. The V and J calls were determined by TCRdb, not by the authors. The sample contains tens of thousands of distinct CDR3 sequences, around 5.8% of them found a single time. The top ten constitute roughly 1.5% of the sample.

For the sorted-subset TCR libraries, the starting material was fewer than 1.2 million sorted CD4+ or CD8+ T cells. Multiple sclerosis patients were enrolled in a US clinical protocol under which disease progression was evaluated by magnetic resonance imaging. Peripheral blood was subjected to Ficoll-Hypaque density gradient centrifugation to isolate PBMCs, which were then cryopreserved in liquid nitrogen. Paired sorted CD4+ and CD8+ subsets came from healthy controls, HAM/TSP patients and MS patients. General study outcomes and caveats: The MS cluster was not associated with any clinical or MRI features, and the authors stated that larger cohorts are needed. Phylogenetic analysis grouped repertoires from 18 of 34 MS patients into a cluster of related CDR3 sequences, suggesting a possible repertoire-level signature. TCR clonal expansion was highest in HAM/TSP patients and lowest in MS patients, with MS patients falling below even healthy controls. No identical CDR3 amino acid sequences were found to be shared among expanded clones across subjects, suggesting that TCR-beta repertoires were private in all groups.

The CDR3 goes from the cysteine to the phenylalanine over 14 residues. Only the CDR3 DNA is retained, 42 bases long and in frame from the first base. V and J are truncated by 7 bases and 0 bases respectively, leaving an intervening sequence of 12 bases. For CDR1 and CDR2, the germline V gene lists MNHEY and SVGAGI. The chain employs TRBV6-5 and TRBJ1-1; the D gene is not confidently resolved. Material for sequencing was CD4+ T cells from blood. This sequence originates from a woman under 30 with multiple sclerosis. The CDR3 in this case is CASKVQFMNTEAFF. The DNA is TGTGCCAGCAAAGTACAGTTCATGAACACTGAAGCTTTCTTT.